The rows below give T cell receptor beta chains drawn from one sample of a study of cytomegalovirus exposure and HLA in healthy donors. The protocol was immunoSEQ multiplex PCR, while the TCRdb copy is restricted to in-frame clones and leaves out a portion. The sample records some 150,000 clones, approximately 82% being singletons. Sequenced sample: PBMCs. The receptor set was obtained from a male donor in good health and CMV-seronegative. The conserved cysteine and the conserved F or W are not part of the CDR3 here.

>TRBJ2-5|TRBV29-1
SAGSLAEETQY
>TRBJ1-5|TRBV30
AWSRRAHGVQPQH
>TRBJ2-6|TRBV19
ASIPRDRGLTGANVLT
>TRBJ2-1|TRBV19
ASSESYSYNEQF
>TRBJ1-5|TRBV10-3
AISENSRLQPQH
>TRBJ2-7|TRBV7-9
SSSFKASGAYEQY
>TRBJ2-5|TRBV28
ASSLTKETQY
>TRBJ1-6|TRBV9
ASSATPLH
>TRBJ2-7|TRBV2
ASSAILETDEQY
>TRBJ2-7|TRBV15
ATSRGTSGTYEQY
>TRBJ2-7|TRBV6-5
ASSSHIRNFYFEQY
>TRBJ2-3|TRBV21-1
ASSKWSGESTDTQY
>TRBJ2-4|TRBV18
ASSLQGTIAKNIQY
>TRBJ2-5|TRBV5-4
ASSPGGTVETQY
>TRBJ2-1|TRBV9
ASSPWTSGKNEQF
>NA|TRBV6-5
ASTPRARQLHEQY
>TRBJ1-1|TRBV6-5
ASTLSTANTEAF
>TRBJ1-4|TRBV9
ASSPTTDKNEKLF